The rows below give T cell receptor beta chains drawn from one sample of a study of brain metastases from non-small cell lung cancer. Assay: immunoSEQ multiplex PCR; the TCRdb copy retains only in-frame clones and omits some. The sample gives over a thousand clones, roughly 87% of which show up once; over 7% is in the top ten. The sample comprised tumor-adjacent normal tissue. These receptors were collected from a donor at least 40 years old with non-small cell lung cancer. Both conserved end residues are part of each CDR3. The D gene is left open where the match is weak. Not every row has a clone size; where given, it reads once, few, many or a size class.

CASSPLPQGRQPQHF	TGTGCCAGCTCACCCCTACCACAGGGGAGGCAGCCCCAGCATTTT	TRBD1	-	TRBJ1-5	TRBV18	15
CASSSSGTGAPYEQYF	TGTGCCAGCAGTTCCTCCGGGACAGGGGCTCCCTACGAGCAGTACTTC	TRBD1	-	TRBJ2-7	TRBV6-2/TRBV6-3	16
CASTRDRVNSPLHF	TGTGCCAGTACCCGGGACAGGGTTAATTCACCCCTCCACTTT	TRBD1	-	TRBJ1-6	TRBV19	14
CASSPRLAGELFF	TGTGCCAGCAGCCCCCGATTAGCCGGGGAGCTGTTTTTT	-	-	TRBJ2-2	TRBV3-1/TRBV3-2	13
CASSPGHHSNQPQHF	TGTGCCAGCTCACCTGGCCACCATAGCAATCAGCCCCAGCATTTT	-	-	TRBJ1-5	TRBV18	15
CATQRPSGDTGELFF	TGTGCCACCCAGAGACCCTCAGGGGACACCGGGGAGCTGTTTTTT	-	-	TRBJ2-2	TRBV25-1	15
CASSYGGRTDTQYF	TGTGCCAGCAGTTACGGGGGAAGGACAGATACGCAGTATTTT	-	-	TRBJ2-3	TRBV6-5	14
CASLLTGEETQYF	TGTGCCAGCTTGTTAACTGGGGAAGAGACCCAGTACTTC	-	-	TRBJ2-5	TRBV3-1/TRBV3-2	13
CASSFGQHRGYTF	TGTGCCAGCAGCTTCGGACAGCACAGGGGCTACACCTTC	-	-	TRBJ1-2	TRBV7-9	13
CASSWGLAGGTGELFF	TGTGCCAGCAGCTGGGGACTAGCGGGGGGCACCGGGGAGCTGTTTTTT	TRBD2	-	TRBJ2-2	TRBV5-4	16
CASSLEGHNTEAFF	TGTGCCAGCAGCTTGGAAGGGCATAACACTGAAGCTTTCTTT	-	-	TRBJ1-1	TRBV5-4	14
CASRDRIQETQYF	TGTGCCAGCAGGGACAGGATTCAAGAGACCCAGTACTTC	TRBD1	-	TRBJ2-5	TRBV2	13
CATSAHRGSHQPQHF	TGTGCCACCAGCGCCCACAGGGGAAGTCATCAGCCCCAGCATTTT	TRBD1	-	TRBJ1-5	TRBV15	15
CASSPAGRQTLSSGNTIYF	TGCGCCAGCAGTCCCGCGGGGAGACAGACCCTTAGCTCTGGAAACACCATATATTTT	-	-	TRBJ1-3	TRBV23-1	19
CASSLNLDGPYEQYF	TGTGCCAGCAGTTTAAATCTGGACGGGCCCTACGAGCAGTACTTC	-	-	TRBJ2-7	TRBV27	15
CASSFGRGRAGELFF	TGTGCCAGCAGCTTCGGACGGGGTAGGGCCGGGGAGCTGTTTTTT	-	-	TRBJ2-2	TRBV7-2	15
CASGLVLKGSETQYF	TGTGCTAGTGGTTTGGTACTGAAAGGTTCAGAGACCCAGTACTTC	-	-	TRBJ2-5	TRBV12-5	15
CASSNVRHPGNNSPLHF	TGTGCCAGCAGTAACGTAAGGCATCCGGGAAATAATTCACCCCTCCACTTT	-	-	TRBJ1-6	TRBV6-4	17
CASSSDRGLRDQPQHF	TGTGCCAGCAGCTCCGACAGGGGGCTACGGGATCAGCCCCAGCATTTT	TRBD1	-	TRBJ1-5	TRBV5-5	16
CASSRRLAGRNIQYF	TGTGCCAGCAGCCGGCGGCTAGCGGGGAGAAACATTCAGTACTTC	TRBD2	once	TRBJ2-4	TRBV5-6	15
CASRLGQYNEQFF	TGTGCCAGTAGGCTCGGGCAGTACAATGAGCAGTTCTTC	-	-	TRBJ2-1	TRBV19	13
CASSEFFLGYTF	TGTGCCAGCAGTGAATTTTTCTTGGGCTACACCTTC	-	-	TRBJ1-2	TRBV25-1	12
CASSPGSMNTEAFF	TGTGCCAGCAGCCCCGGATCAATGAACACTGAAGCTTTCTTT	-	-	TRBJ1-1	TRBV6-4	14
CASSPRSGQFAETQYF	TGTGCCAGCAGCCCTCGTTCGGGACAGTTCGCAGAGACCCAGTACTTC	TRBD1	-	TRBJ2-5	TRBV7-9	16
CASFGDREDTGELFF	TGTGCCAGTTTTGGGGACAGGGAAGACACCGGGGAGCTGTTTTTT	TRBD1	-	TRBJ2-2	TRBV19	15
CASSQGQAYNEQFF	TGTGCCAGCAGCCAAGGTCAGGCCTACAATGAGCAGTTCTTC	-	-	TRBJ2-1	TRBV14	14
CASSPTPTTGNTIYF	TGTGCCAGCAGCCCCACCCCCACAACTGGAAACACCATATATTTT	-	-	TRBJ1-3	TRBV3-1/TRBV3-2	15
CASSQDLGTGYTF	TGCGCCAGCAGCCAAGATCTAGGTACCGGCTACACCTTC	-	-	TRBJ1-2	TRBV4-1	13
CASSPRDGNQPQHF	TGTGCCAGCAGCCCCCGGGACGGGAATCAGCCCCAGCATTTT	-	-	TRBJ1-5	TRBV7-8	14
CASSLEGRNTEAFF	TGTGCCAGCAGTTTAGAAGGCAGGAACACTGAAGCTTTCTTT	-	-	TRBJ1-1	TRBV27	14
CASSPGSSYNSPLHF	TGTGCCAGCTCCCCGGGGAGCTCCTATAATTCACCCCTCCACTTT	-	-	TRBJ1-6	TRBV7-2	15
CAWSGTGGLSEAFF	TGTGCCTGGAGTGGGACAGGGGGCCTCTCTGAAGCTTTCTTT	TRBD1	-	TRBJ1-1	TRBV30	14
CATSRDREGEQYF	TGTGCCACCAGCAGAGACAGGGAAGGCGAGCAGTACTTC	-	-	TRBJ2-7	TRBV15	13
CASGLGQVQETQYF	TGTGCTAGTGGTTTGGGCCAGGTCCAAGAGACCCAGTACTTC	-	-	TRBJ2-5	TRBV12-5	14
CASSDRSQGGPQHF	TGTGCCAGCAGTGACAGGTCGCAGGGAGGGCCCCAGCATTTT	-	-	TRBJ1-5	TRBV6-1	14
CASSLVRGGTQETQYF	TGTGCCAGCAGCTTAGTTCGCGGGGGGACCCAAGAGACCCAGTACTTC	TRBD2	-	TRBJ2-5	TRBV7-2	16
CASSPTLEQFF	TGTGCCAGCAGCCCGACGTTAGAGCAGTTCTTC	-	few	TRBJ2-1	TRBV7-8	11
CASSPFGMGYGYTF	TGTGCCAGCAGCCCGTTTGGGATGGGCTATGGCTACACCTTC	-	-	TRBJ1-2	TRBV7-6	14
CASSIAGETQYF	TGTGCCAGTAGTATAGCGGGTGAGACCCAGTACTTC	-	few	TRBJ2-5	TRBV19	12
CASSLGSDSYTDTQYF	TGTGCCAGCAGCTTAGGTAGCGACTCTTACACAGATACGCAGTATTTT	-	-	TRBJ2-3	TRBV11-3	16
CASSYSGAGGYTF	TGTGCCAGCAGTTACTCTGGGGCCGGCGGCTACACCTTC	-	-	TRBJ1-2	TRBV6-5	13
CATSRDPMAVYGYTF	TGTGCCACCAGCAGAGATCCCATGGCAGTCTATGGCTACACCTTC	-	-	TRBJ1-2	TRBV15	15
CASSYRFTSTDTQYF	TGTGCCAGCAGTTACAGGTTCACTAGCACAGATACGCAGTATTTT	-	-	TRBJ2-3	TRBV6-5	15
CASTDDKGVLYGYTF	TGTGCCAGCACCGATGACAAGGGGGTTTTGTATGGCTACACCTTC	-	-	TRBJ1-2	TRBV5-4	15
CASSRNPGQDGYTF	TGCGCCAGCAGCCGGAACCCGGGACAGGATGGCTACACCTTC	TRBD1	-	TRBJ1-2	TRBV4-3	14
CASSESRGWDIQYF	TGTGCCAGCAGTGAAAGCAGGGGTTGGGACATTCAGTACTTC	-	-	TRBJ2-4	TRBV2	14
CASSLGGEWNTEAFF	TGTGCCAGCAGCTTAGGGGGCGAATGGAACACTGAAGCTTTCTTT	-	-	TRBJ1-1	TRBV7-9	15
CASSIGGNTEAFF	TGTGCCAGTAGTATAGGCGGAAACACTGAAGCTTTCTTT	-	-	TRBJ1-1	TRBV19	13
CASSFSQTNTEAFF	TGTGCCAGCAGCTTTTCGCAGACGAACACTGAAGCTTTCTTT	-	-	TRBJ1-1	TRBV11-1	14
CASSWDRTEAFF	TGTGCCAGCAGCTGGGACAGGACTGAAGCTTTCTTT	TRBD1	-	TRBJ1-1	TRBV7-9	12
CASSFPGQGMNTEAFF	TGTGCCAGCAGCTTCCCGGGACAGGGTATGAACACTGAAGCTTTCTTT	TRBD1	-	TRBJ1-1	TRBV7-9	16
CASSAGVGELFF	TGTGCCAGCAGTGCAGGGGTGGGGGAGCTGTTTTTT	-	-	TRBJ2-2	TRBV2	12
CASKGANTEAFF	TGTGCCAGTAAAGGCGCTAACACTGAAGCTTTCTTT	-	once	TRBJ1-1	TRBV19	12
CASSLDRNSGNTIYF	TGTGCCAGCAGCTTAGATCGCAACTCTGGAAACACCATATATTTT	-	-	TRBJ1-3	TRBV11-1	15
CASSTTWVETQYF	TGTGCCAGCAGCACGACGTGGGTTGAGACCCAGTACTTC	-	few	TRBJ2-5	TRBV7-2	13